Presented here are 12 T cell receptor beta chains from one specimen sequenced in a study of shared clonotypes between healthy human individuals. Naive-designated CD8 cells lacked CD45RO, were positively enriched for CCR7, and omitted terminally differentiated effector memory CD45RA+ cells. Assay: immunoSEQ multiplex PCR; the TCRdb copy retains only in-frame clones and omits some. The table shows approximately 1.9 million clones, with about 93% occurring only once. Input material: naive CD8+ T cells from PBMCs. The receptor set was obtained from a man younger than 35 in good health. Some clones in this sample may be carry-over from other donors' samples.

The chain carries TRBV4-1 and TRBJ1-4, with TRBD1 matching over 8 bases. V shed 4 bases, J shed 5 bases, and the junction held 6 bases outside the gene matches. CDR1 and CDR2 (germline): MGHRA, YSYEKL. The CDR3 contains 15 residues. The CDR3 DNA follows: TGCGCCAGCAGCCCAGAGACAGGGGCCAATGAAAAACTGTTTTTT. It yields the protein CASSPETGANEKLFF.

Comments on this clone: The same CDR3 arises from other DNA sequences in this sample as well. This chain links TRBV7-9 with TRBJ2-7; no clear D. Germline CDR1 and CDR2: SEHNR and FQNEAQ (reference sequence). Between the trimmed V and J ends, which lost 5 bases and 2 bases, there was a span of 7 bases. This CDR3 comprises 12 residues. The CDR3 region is CASSVGTYEQYF. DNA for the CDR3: TGTGCCAGCAGCGTAGGGACCTACGAGCAGTACTTC.

The CDR3 DNA is TGTGCCAGCAGTTATCGCCCATTGGTTTCGGGCTACACCTTC. Its protein product is CASSYRPLVSGYTF. This sequence joins TRBV6-5 and TRBJ1-2; D gene unclear. The V gene lost 3 bases and the J gene lost 8 bases, with 16 bases spanning the gap. Germline loops: CDR1 MNHEY, CDR2 SVGAGI. The CDR3 has 14 residues.

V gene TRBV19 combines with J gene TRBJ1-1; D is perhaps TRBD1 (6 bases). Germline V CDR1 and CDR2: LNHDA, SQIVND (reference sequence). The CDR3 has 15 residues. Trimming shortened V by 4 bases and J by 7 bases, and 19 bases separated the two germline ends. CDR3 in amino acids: CASSTRNRVSGEAFF. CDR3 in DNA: TGTGCCAGTAGTACCCGAAACAGGGTAAGTGGTGAAGCTTTCTTT.

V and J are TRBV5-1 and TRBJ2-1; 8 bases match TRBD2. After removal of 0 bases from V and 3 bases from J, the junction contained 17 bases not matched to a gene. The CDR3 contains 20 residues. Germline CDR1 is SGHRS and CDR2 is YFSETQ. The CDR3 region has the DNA TGCGCCAGCAGCTTGGCGGTGGCAGGTGCTACGCGGGAGGTCTACAATGAGCAGTTCTTC. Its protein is CASSLAVAGATREVYNEQFF.

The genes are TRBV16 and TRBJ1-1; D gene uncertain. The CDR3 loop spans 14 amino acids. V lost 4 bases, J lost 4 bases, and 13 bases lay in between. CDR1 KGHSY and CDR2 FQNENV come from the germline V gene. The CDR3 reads CASSRNSRSTEAFF. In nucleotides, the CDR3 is TGTGCCAGCAGCCGGAACTCCCGGAGCACTGAAGCTTTCTTT.

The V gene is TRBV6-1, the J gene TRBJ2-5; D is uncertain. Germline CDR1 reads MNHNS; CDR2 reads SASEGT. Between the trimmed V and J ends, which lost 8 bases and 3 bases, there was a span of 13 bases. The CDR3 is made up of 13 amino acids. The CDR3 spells CASLGWDEETQYF. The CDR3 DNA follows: TGTGCCAGCCTCGGGTGGGATGAAGAGACCCAGTACTTC.

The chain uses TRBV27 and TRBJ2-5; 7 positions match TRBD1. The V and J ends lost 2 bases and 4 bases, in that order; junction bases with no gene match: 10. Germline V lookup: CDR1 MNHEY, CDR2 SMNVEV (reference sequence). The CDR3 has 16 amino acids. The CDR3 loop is CASSLSSTGIPETQYF. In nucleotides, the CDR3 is TGTGCCAGCAGTTTAAGTTCGACAGGGATCCCAGAGACCCAGTACTTC.

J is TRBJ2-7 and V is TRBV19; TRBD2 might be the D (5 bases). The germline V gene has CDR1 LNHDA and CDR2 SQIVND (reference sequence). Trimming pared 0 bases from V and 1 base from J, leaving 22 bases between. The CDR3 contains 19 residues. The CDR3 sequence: CASSIDPSRNSGTSYEQYF. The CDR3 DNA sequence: TGTGCCAGTAGTATAGACCCCAGTAGGAATTCGGGAACATCCTACGAGCAGTACTTC.

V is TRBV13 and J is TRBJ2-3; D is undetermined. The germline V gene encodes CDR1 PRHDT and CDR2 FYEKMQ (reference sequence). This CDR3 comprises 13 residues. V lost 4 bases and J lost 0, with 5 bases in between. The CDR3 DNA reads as TGTGCCAGCAGCTCGACGAGCACAGATACGCAGTATTTT. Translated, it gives CASSSTSTDTQYF.

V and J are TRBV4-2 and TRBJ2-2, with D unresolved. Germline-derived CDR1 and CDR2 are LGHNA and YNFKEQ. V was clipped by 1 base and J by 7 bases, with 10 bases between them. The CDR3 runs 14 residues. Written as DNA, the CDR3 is TGTGCCAGCAGCCAAGGGATTTTTGGCGGGGAGCTGTTTTTT. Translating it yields CASSQGIFGGELFF.

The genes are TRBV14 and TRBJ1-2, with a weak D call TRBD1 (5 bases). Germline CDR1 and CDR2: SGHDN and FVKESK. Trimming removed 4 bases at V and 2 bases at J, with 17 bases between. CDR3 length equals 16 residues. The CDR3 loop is CASSPAMSRENYGYTF. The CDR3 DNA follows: TGTGCCAGCAGCCCGGCCATGAGCAGGGAGAACTATGGCTACACCTTC.